This TCR beta chain stems from a study of shared clonotypes between healthy human individuals. Germline lookup yields CDR1 MGHRA and CDR2 YSYEKL. With 1 base removed from V and 5 bases from J, the gap between germline ends came to 13 bases. The CDR3 spans 15 residues. Study-wide results and limits: Sharing of clonotypes among donors was expected to vary with sequencing depth.

Sequenced by immunoSEQ multiplex PCR; TCRdb stores in-frame clones only, minus some. The sample has about 1.1 million clones; approximately 77% are singletons. As to this clone: Its antigen is unknown.

The chain uses TRBV4-1 and TRBJ2-3; D might be TRBD2 (5 bases). Input material: memory CD4+ T cells from PBMCs. As to subset: CD45RA-negative fraction. The TCR was taken from a man aged 18 to 30 in good health. Some clones in this sample may be carry-over from other donors' samples. The CDR3 coding sequence is TGCGCCAGCAGCCAAGTAACGGGCGCGGGAGATACGCAGTATTTT. Its protein product is CASSQVTGAGDTQYF.